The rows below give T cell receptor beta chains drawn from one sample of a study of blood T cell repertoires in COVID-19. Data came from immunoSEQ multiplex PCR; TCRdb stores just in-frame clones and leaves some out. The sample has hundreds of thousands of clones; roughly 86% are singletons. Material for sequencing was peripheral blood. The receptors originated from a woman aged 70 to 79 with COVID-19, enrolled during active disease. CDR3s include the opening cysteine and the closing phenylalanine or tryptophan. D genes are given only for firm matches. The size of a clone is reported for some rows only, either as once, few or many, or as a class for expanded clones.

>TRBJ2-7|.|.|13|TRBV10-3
CAISEPGLYEQYF
TGTGCCATCAGTGAACCGGGACTCTACGAGCAGTACTTC
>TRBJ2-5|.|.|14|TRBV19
CASSLRPGQETQYF
TGTGCCAGTAGTCTAAGACCAGGGCAAGAGACCCAGTACTTC
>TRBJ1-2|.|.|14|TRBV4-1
CASSQNYRDYGYTF
TGCGCCAGCAGCCAGAACTACAGGGACTATGGCTACACCTTC
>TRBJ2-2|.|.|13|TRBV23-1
CARQGAFSGELFF
TGCGCCAGACAGGGCGCGTTTTCCGGGGAGCTGTTTTTT
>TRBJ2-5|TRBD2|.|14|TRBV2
CASSVIAGSETQYF
TGTGCCAGCAGTGTAATAGCGGGGTCGGAGACCCAGTACTTC
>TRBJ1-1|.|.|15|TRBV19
CASSNPRHLNTEAFF
TGTGCCAGTAGTAACCCACGACACCTGAACACTGAAGCTTTCTTT
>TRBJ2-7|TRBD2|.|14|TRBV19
CASSTSGIFYEQYF
TGTGCCAGCTCAACTAGCGGGATTTTCTACGAGCAGTACTTC
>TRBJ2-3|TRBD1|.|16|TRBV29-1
CSVEGSYRGPTDTQYF
TGCAGCGTTGAAGGCTCATACAGGGGGCCCACAGATACGCAGTATTTT
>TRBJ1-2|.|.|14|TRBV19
CASSGQLSNYGYTF
TGTGCCAGTAGCGGACAGCTATCTAACTATGGCTACACCTTC
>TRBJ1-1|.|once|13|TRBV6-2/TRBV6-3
CASSYSGRTKAFF
TGTGCCAGCAGTTACTCAGGCAGGACTAAAGCTTTCTTT
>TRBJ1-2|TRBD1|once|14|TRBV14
CASSYDRVKGGYTF
TGTGCCAGCAGCTATGACAGGGTAAAAGGTGGCTACACCTTC
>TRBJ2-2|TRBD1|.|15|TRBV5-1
CASAPRTGPAGELFF
TGCGCCAGCGCCCCACGGACAGGGCCCGCCGGGGAGCTGTTTTTT
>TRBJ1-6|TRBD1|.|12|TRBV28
CAGYRGNSPLHF
TGTGCCGGTTACAGGGGGAATTCACCCCTCCACTTT
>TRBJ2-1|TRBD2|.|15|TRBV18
CASSSGLALYNEQFF
TGTGCCAGCTCATCGGGACTAGCGTTGTACAATGAGCAGTTCTTC
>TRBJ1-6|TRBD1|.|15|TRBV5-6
CASSGDRAYNSPLHF
TGTGCCAGCAGCGGGGACAGGGCATATAATTCACCCCTCCACTTT
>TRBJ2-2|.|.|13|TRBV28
CATRLPGAGELFF
TGTGCCACCAGACTACCGGGGGCCGGGGAGCTGTTTTTT
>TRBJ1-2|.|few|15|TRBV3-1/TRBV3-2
CASSQVQTGNYGYTF
TGTGCCAGCAGCCAAGTCCAGACGGGTAACTATGGCTACACCTTC
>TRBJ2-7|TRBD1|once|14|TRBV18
CASSPGQGTAEQYF
TGTGCCAGCTCCCCTGGACAGGGCACGGCCGAGCAGTACTTC
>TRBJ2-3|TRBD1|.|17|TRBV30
CAWSVPGTGRKRNTQYF
TGTGCCTGGAGTGTACCCGGGACAGGTCGAAAGAGGAATACGCAGTATTTT
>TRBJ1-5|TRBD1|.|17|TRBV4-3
CASSQDRGTGSNQPQHF
TGCGCCAGCAGCCAAGATCGAGGGACAGGGAGTAACCAGCCCCAGCATTTT
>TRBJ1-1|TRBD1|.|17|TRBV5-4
CASSYKTGGGKNTEAFF
TGTGCCAGCAGCTATAAGACAGGGGGCGGAAAGAACACTGAAGCTTTCTTT
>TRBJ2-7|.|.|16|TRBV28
CASVSSGTSKHHEQYF
TGTGCCAGCGTCTCGTCTGGGACTTCTAAACACCACGAGCAGTACTTC
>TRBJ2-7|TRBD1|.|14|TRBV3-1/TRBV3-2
CASSRRDRVDEQYF
TGTGCCAGCAGCCGCCGGGACAGGGTCGACGAGCAGTACTTC
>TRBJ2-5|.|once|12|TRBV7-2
CASSLVIETQYF
TGTGCCAGCAGCTTAGTCATAGAGACCCAGTACTTC
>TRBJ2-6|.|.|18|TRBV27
CASTRRGFPPSGANVLTF
TGTGCCAGCACCAGAAGAGGGTTCCCTCCCTCTGGGGCCAACGTCCTGACTTTC
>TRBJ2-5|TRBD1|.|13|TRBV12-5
CASGLGTGETQYF
TGTGCTAGTGGTTTGGGGACAGGTGAGACCCAGTACTTC
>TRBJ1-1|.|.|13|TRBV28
CASSGPKGTEAFF
TGTGCCAGCAGCGGACCAAAGGGGACTGAAGCTTTCTTT
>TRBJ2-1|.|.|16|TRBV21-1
CASSIQVKRSYNEQFF
TGTGCCAGCAGCATCCAGGTAAAGCGGTCCTACAATGAGCAGTTCTTC
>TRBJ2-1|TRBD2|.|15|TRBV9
CASSAWGGLNNEQFF
TGTGCCAGCAGCGCCTGGGGGGGACTAAACAATGAGCAGTTCTTC
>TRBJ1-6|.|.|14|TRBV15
CATSRGQGNSPLHF
TGTGCCACCAGCAGAGGTCAGGGTAATTCACCCCTCCACTTT
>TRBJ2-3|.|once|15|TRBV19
CASSMGTSYTDTQYF
TGTGCCAGTAGTATGGGGACTTCGTACACAGATACGCAGTATTTT
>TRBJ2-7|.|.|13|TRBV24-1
CATSDSYRDEQYF
TGTGCCACCAGTGATTCTTACAGGGACGAGCAGTACTTC
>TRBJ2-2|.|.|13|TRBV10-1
CASSESRAGELFF
TGCGCCAGCAGTGAGTCGAGGGCCGGGGAGCTGTTTTTT
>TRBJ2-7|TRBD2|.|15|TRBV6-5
CASSYQSASGYEQYF
TGTGCCAGCAGTTACCAATCGGCTAGCGGTTACGAGCAGTACTTC
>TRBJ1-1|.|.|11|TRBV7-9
CASSPGPGAFF
TGTGCCAGCAGCCCGGGTCCTGGAGCTTTCTTT
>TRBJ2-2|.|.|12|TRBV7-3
CASSSGTGELFF
TGTGCCAGCAGCTCAGGGACCGGGGAGCTGTTTTTT
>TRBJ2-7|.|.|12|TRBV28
CASSRSVYEQYF
TGTGCCAGCAGCCGGTCGGTCTACGAGCAGTACTTC
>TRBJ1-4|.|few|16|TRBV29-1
CSVPSSPPGGNEKLFF
TGCAGCGTACCCTCGTCGCCCCCCGGGGGAAATGAAAAACTGTTTTTT
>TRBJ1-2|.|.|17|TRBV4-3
CASSQDIGTGTNYGYTF
TGCGCCAGCAGCCAAGATATTGGAACAGGGACTAACTATGGCTACACCTTC
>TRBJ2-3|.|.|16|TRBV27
CASSPPGYRGVDTQYF
TGTGCCAGCAGCCCCCCCGGGTATCGAGGAGTAGATACGCAGTATTTT
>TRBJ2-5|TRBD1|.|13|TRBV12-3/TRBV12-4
CASQGALGETQYF
TGTGCCAGCCAGGGGGCCCTGGGAGAGACCCAGTACTTC
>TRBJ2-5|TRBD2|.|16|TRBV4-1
CASSQGGLADQETQYF
TGCGCCAGCAGCCAAGGGGGTCTAGCGGACCAAGAGACCCAGTACTTC
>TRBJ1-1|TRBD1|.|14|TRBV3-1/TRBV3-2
CASSYEGAGKLAFF
TGTGCCAGCAGCTATGAGGGGGCAGGGAAGCTAGCTTTCTTT
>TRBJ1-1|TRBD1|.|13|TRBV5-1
CASSLLGQGEAFF
TGCGCCAGCAGCTTGCTTGGACAGGGTGAAGCTTTCTTT
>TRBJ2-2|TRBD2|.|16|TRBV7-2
CASSLVQRGGTGELFF
TGTGCCAGCAGCTTAGTCCAGCGGGGGGGCACCGGGGAGCTGTTTTTT
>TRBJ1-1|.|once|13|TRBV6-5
CASREEGNTEAFF
TGTGCCAGCAGGGAGGAGGGGAACACTGAAGCTTTCTTT
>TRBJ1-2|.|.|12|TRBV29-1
CSVDQGFGGYTF
TGCAGCGTCGACCAGGGGTTCGGTGGCTACACCTTC
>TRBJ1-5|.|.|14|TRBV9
CASSSEGANQPQHF
TGTGCCAGCAGCTCCGAAGGGGCTAATCAGCCCCAGCATTTT
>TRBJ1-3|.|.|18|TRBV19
CASSILSSGSRSGNTIYF
TGTGCCAGTAGTATTCTGTCGTCGGGGTCCCGCTCTGGAAACACCATATATTTT
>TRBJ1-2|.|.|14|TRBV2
CASSELGGNYGYTF
TGTGCCAGCAGTGAATTGGGGGGGAACTATGGCTACACCTTC
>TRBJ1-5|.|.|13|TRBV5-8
CASIAGGNQPQHF
TGTGCCAGCATCGCAGGGGGCAATCAGCCCCAGCATTTT